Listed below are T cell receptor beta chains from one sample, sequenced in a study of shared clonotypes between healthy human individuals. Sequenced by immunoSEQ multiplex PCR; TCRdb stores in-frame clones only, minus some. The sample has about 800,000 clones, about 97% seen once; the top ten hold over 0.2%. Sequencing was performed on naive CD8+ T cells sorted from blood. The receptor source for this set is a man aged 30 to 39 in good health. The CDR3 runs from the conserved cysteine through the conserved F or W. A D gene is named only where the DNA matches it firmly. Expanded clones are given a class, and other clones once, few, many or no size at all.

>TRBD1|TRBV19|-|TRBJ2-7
CASRPGGSYEQYF
TGTGCCAGTAGGCCAGGGGGCTCCTACGAGCAGTACTTC
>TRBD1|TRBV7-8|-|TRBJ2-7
CASSLDRGTYEQYF
TGTGCCAGCAGCTTAGACAGGGGAACCTACGAGCAGTACTTC
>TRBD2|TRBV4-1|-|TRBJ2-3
CASSPGTSGRGRDTQYF
TGCGCCAGCAGCCCGGGGACTAGCGGGAGGGGAAGGGATACGCAGTATTTT
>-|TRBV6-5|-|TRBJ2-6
CASSYRSGANVLTF
TGTGCCAGCAGTTACCGCTCTGGGGCCAACGTCCTGACTTTC
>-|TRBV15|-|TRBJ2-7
CATSSDRGGSYEQYF
TGTGCCACCAGCAGCGACAGGGGAGGGTCCTACGAGCAGTACTTC
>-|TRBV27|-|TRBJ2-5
CASSLRWGRETQYF
TGTGCCAGCAGTTTACGGTGGGGGAGAGAGACCCAGTACTTC
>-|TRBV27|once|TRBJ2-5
CASALIGGWETQYF
TGTGCCAGCGCTCTGATTGGGGGTTGGGAGACCCAGTACTTC
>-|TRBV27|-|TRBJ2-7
CASRTGYEQYF
TGTGCCAGCCGGACTGGCTACGAGCAGTACTTC
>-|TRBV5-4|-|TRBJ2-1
CASSSRLNEQFF
TGTGCCAGCAGCTCCAGATTAAATGAGCAGTTCTTC
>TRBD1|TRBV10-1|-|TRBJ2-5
CASSERTGLSETQYF
TGCGCCAGCAGTGAGAGGACAGGGCTATCGGAGACCCAGTACTTC
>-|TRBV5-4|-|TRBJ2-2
CASSHIQNTGELFF
TGTGCCAGCAGCCATATACAGAACACCGGGGAGCTGTTTTTT
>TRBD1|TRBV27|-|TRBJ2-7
CASSSGWTGRYEQYF
TGTGCCAGCAGTTCAGGTTGGACAGGGCGATACGAGCAGTACTTC
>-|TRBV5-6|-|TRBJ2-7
CASSLGAGVLYEQYF
TGTGCCAGCAGCTTAGGGGCAGGGGTACTTTACGAGCAGTACTTC
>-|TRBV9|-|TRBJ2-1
CASSLVGYNEQFF
TGTGCCAGCAGCTTAGTAGGGTACAATGAGCAGTTCTTC
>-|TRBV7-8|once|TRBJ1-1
CASSLGPGANTEAFF
TGTGCCAGCAGCTTAGGGCCGGGGGCGAACACTGAAGCTTTCTTT
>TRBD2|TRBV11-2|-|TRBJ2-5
CASSSGGRGAGETQYF
TGTGCCAGCAGCTCTGGAGGGCGGGGGGCTGGAGAGACCCAGTACTTC
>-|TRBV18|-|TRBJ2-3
CASSPLDTQYF
TGTGCCAGCTCACCTCTAGATACGCAGTATTTT
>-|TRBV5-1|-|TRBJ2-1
CASRTPDRYNEQFF
TGCGCCAGCAGAACCCCGGACAGATACAATGAGCAGTTCTTC
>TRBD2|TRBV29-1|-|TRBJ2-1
CSVERGTSGTGEQFF
TGCAGCGTTGAGCGGGGGACTAGCGGGACGGGTGAGCAGTTCTTC
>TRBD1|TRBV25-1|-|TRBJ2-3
CASTLTGGADTQYF
TGTGCCAGCACCTTAACAGGGGGCGCAGATACGCAGTATTTT
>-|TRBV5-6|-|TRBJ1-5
CASSLTGNQPQHF
TGTGCCAGCAGCTTGACAGGGAATCAGCCCCAGCATTTT